Each of the 20 T cell receptor beta chains below was sequenced from the same sample in a study of human T cells and chemical hapten exposure. Using its own MiXCR run on the RACE reads, TCRdb lists one record per CDR3 protein. The table has around 190,000 distinct CDR3 sequences, about 22% seen once. This sample's time point: patch test 1, 2 weeks after DPC sensitization. The treatment: therapeutic diphenylcyclopropenone sensitization with weekly scalp DPC. The specimen comprised whole blood, sampled in connection with sensitization to the hapten diphenylcyclopropenone (DPC). These receptors all come from a woman aged 45-60 years with alopecia areata. Some clones in this sample may be carry-over from other donors' samples.

This clonotype has just a few counts. The chain links TRBV27 to TRBJ2-7, with D perhaps TRBD2 (5 bases). Germline CDR1 MNHEY, CDR2 SMNVEV (reference sequence). The CDR3 has 15 residues. V dropped 4 bases and J dropped 3 bases, with 16 bases sitting between them. DNA for the CDR3: TGTGCCAGCAGTTGGAGAGGGATGTCGGGCTACGAGCAGTACTTC. This codes for CASSWRGMSGYEQYF.

The chain employs TRBV7-2 and TRBJ1-5, with D tentatively TRBD1 (6 bases). The CDR3 loop spans 15 amino acids. Trimming pared 3 bases from V and 0 bases from J, leaving 9 bases between. The germline V gene has CDR1 SGHTA and CDR2 FQGNSA. The CDR3: CASSLEGDSNQPQHF. CDR3 DNA sequence: TGTGCCAGCAGCTTGGAGGGGGATAGCAATCAGCCCCAGCATTTT.

The rearrangement uses TRBV2 and TRBJ2-2; D gene unclear. Trimming left V 6 bases short and J 2 bases short, with 7 bases between. The CDR3 loop spans 13 amino acids. The V gene's germline CDR1 is SNHLY and CDR2 FYNNEI. The CDR3 DNA reads as TGTGCCAGCAGGGTTGGAAACACCGGGGAGCTGTTTTTT. Translation gives CASRVGNTGELFF.

This clonotype was seen a few times. This chain links TRBV13 with TRBJ1-5; the match to TRBD1 covers 8 bases. Unmatched junction bases numbered 12, after V lost 8 bases and J lost 0 bases. The CDR3 spans 17 residues. Germline assignment: CDR1 PRHDT and CDR2 FYEKMQ (reference sequence). DNA of the CDR3: TGTGCCAGCGTACCGGGGGCGACAGGGGATAGCAATCAGCCCCAGCATTTT. It encodes CASVPGATGDSNQPQHF. The full variable domain, its missing parts supplied by reference TRBV13 and TRBJ1-5, is AAGVIQSPRHLIKEKRETATLKCYPIPRHDTVYWYQQGPGQDPQFLISFYEKMQSDKGSIPDRFSAQQFSDYHSELNMSSLELGDSALYFCASVPGATGDSNQPQHFGDGTRLSIL.

The J gene is TRBJ1-6, the V gene TRBV6-6; D remains unclear. The CDR3 extends over 14 amino acids. V dropped 2 bases and J dropped 7 bases, with 9 bases sitting between them. Germline CDR1 is MNHNY and CDR2 is SVGAGI (reference sequence). DNA of the CDR3: TGTGCCAGCAGTTACAGGCCAGAGAATTCACCCCTCCACTTT. It specifies CASSYRPENSPLHF.

The rearrangement links TRBV20-1 to TRBJ2-7, with D possibly TRBD2 on 6 matching bases. This CDR3 has 14 amino acids. Germline V CDR1 and CDR2: DFQATT, SNEGSKA (reference sequence). V lost 3 bases to trimming and J lost 5 bases, with 17 bases between them. In DNA, the CDR3 is TGCAGTGCTAGGTACCCGGGGGAGCGTAACGAGCAGTACTTC. It is translated as CSARYPGERNEQYF.

The chain has TRBV7-2 and TRBJ1-1; D is possibly TRBD1 (6 bases). The CDR3 totals 15 residues. CDR1 is SGHTA, CDR2 FQGNSA, per germline. Trimming cost V 2 bases and J 4 bases, with 14 bases left between them. This chain's CDR3 is CASSLPSGAGTEAFF. The CDR3 DNA reads TGTGCCAGCAGCTTACCATCGGGGGCCGGCACTGAAGCTTTCTTT.

The genes are TRBV7-9 and TRBJ1-1; D unclear. Per germline, CDR1 SEHNR and CDR2 FQNEAQ (reference sequence). The CDR3 has 14 residues. V shed 5 bases and J shed 0 bases, with 10 bases lying between them. Written as DNA, the CDR3 is TGTGCCAGCAGCCCGGGGTTTATGAACACTGAAGCTTTCTTT. This translates into CASSPGFMNTEAFF. Based on the CDR3 plus reference TRBV7-9 and TRBJ1-1, the full variable domain is DTGVSQNPRHKITKRGQNVTFRCDPISEHNRLYWYRQTLGQGPEFLTYFQNEAQLEKSRLLSDRFSAERPKGSFSTLEIQRTEQGDSAMYLCASSPGFMNTEAFFGQGTRLTVV.

The rearrangement links TRBV2 to TRBJ2-7; possibly TRBD2 for D (5 bases). This CDR3 region has 14 residues. CDR1 and CDR2 from the germline V gene are SNHLY and FYNNEI. The germline V and J ends were trimmed by 9 bases and 4 bases, with 19 bases remaining between them. The CDR3 DNA reads TGTGCCAGTAGCCGGGAAAGCCGGAGTTACGAGCAGTACTTC. It yields the protein CASSRESRSYEQYF.

V and J are TRBV29-1 and TRBJ2-5, with D possibly being TRBD1 (5 bases). V gave up 7 bases and J gave up 5 bases, with 8 bases separating them. The CDR3 consists of 10 residues. CDR1 SQVTM and CDR2 ANQGSEA come from the germline V gene. Here the CDR3 reads CSADSETQYF. CDR3 coding DNA: TGCAGCGCTGACAGCGAGACCCAGTACTTC.

The chain is built from TRBV6-2 or TRBV6-3 and TRBJ1-2; possibly TRBD1 for D (5 bases). CDR3 length: 14 residues. Germline V lookup: CDR1 MNHEY, CDR2 SVGEGT. The V end lost 7 bases, the J end lost 7 bases, and 19 bases lay between the germline ends. CDR3: CASNQEGQLGGYTF. The CDR3, as DNA: TGTGCCAGCAATCAGGAAGGACAACTTGGTGGCTACACCTTC.

This chain links TRBV5-1 with TRBJ2-1; 9 bases are shared with TRBD1. CDR1 and CDR2 (germline): SGHRS, YFSETQ. After removal of 4 bases from V and 3 bases from J, the junction contained 8 bases not matched to a gene. CDR3 length equals 16 residues. In DNA, the CDR3 is TGCGCCAGCAGCCCGAATCCGGGACAGGGCTACAATGAGCAGTTCTTC. Encoded protein: CASSPNPGQGYNEQFF.

This chain joins TRBV6-6 and TRBJ1-5; no clear D gene. The V gene's germline CDR1 is MNHNY and CDR2 SVGAGI (reference sequence). The CDR3 spans 12 residues. Trimming shortened V by 6 bases and J by 5 bases, and 8 bases separated the two germline ends. CDR3 DNA sequence: TGTGCCAGCAGCCGCACATATCAGCCCCAGCATTTT. Protein sequence: CASSRTYQPQHF.

V is TRBV5-1 and J is TRBJ2-5; D may be TRBD1 (7 bases). This CDR3 is built from 16 residues. Trimming shortened V by 4 bases and J by 5 bases, and 21 bases separated the two germline ends. The germline gives CDR1 SGHRS, CDR2 YFSETQ. The CDR3 loop reads CASSTLIQGGRETQYF. The CDR3 DNA sequence: TGCGCCAGCAGCACCTTGATTCAGGGGGGCAGGGAGACCCAGTACTTC.

The chain carries TRBV29-1 and TRBJ2-1; TRBD1 aligns across 12 bases. CDR3 length: 20 residues. V lost 3 bases and J lost 2; bases outside the gene matches: 17. Germline V gene sequence: CDR1 SQVTM, CDR2 ANQGSEA. The CDR3 DNA follows: TGCAGCGTTGAGGCGCCTTTGGGACAGGGGGCCCTCGCCCCCTACAATGAGCAGTTCTTC. Amino acid sequence: CSVEAPLGQGALAPYNEQFF.

This clonotype has only a few counts. The rearrangement uses TRBV29-1 and TRBJ2-7; a weak D match, TRBD1 (6 bases). The V and J ends lost 2 bases and 3 bases respectively, with 8 bases between them. Germline CDR1 and CDR2: SQVTM and ANQGSEA. The CDR3 runs 12 residues. The CDR3 reads CSVEQDSYEQYF. CDR3 sequence (DNA): TGCAGCGTTGAACAGGACAGCTACGAGCAGTACTTC.

This clonotype appeared a few times. This chain links TRBV6-1 with TRBJ2-3; 10 positions agree with TRBD2. The CDR3 contains 16 residues. Germline V gene lookup returns CDR1 MNHNS and CDR2 SASEGT. The trim removed 5 bases at V and 1 base at J, leaving 6 bases unmatched. CDR3 bases: TGTGCCAGCAGTCCACGGACTAGCGGAGGCACAGATACGCAGTATTTT. Translated: CASSPRTSGGTDTQYF.

This rearrangement joins TRBV6-1 to TRBJ1-1; unclear D gene. Between the trimmed V and J ends, which lost 3 bases and 4 bases, there was a span of 6 bases. This CDR3 spans 12 amino acids. CDR1 is MNHNS, CDR2 SASEGT, per germline. Written as DNA, the CDR3 is TGTGCCAGCAGTGACAGGTTCACTGAAGCTTTCTTT. Translating it yields CASSDRFTEAFF.

The table lists this clonotype with many counts. V and J are TRBV20-1 and TRBJ2-1; D not certain. The CDR3 has 13 amino acids. Germline CDR1 and CDR2: DFQATT and SNEGSKA (reference sequence). With 0 bases removed from V and 8 bases from J, the gap between germline ends came to 11 bases. The CDR3 sequence is CSARDPLGYEQFF. CDR3 DNA sequence: TGCAGTGCTAGAGATCCGTTAGGGTATGAGCAGTTCTTC.

This clonotype was observed many times. The genes are TRBV6-4 and TRBJ2-7; 11 positions agree with TRBD1. The CDR3 covers 14 residues. Trimming cost V 4 bases and J 6 bases; bases outside gene matches: 5. Germline values: CDR1 MRHNA, CDR2 SNTAGT. CDR3 residues: CASSAAGTGGEQYF. The CDR3 bases are TGTGCCAGCAGTGCAGCCGGGACAGGGGGCGAGCAGTACTTC.